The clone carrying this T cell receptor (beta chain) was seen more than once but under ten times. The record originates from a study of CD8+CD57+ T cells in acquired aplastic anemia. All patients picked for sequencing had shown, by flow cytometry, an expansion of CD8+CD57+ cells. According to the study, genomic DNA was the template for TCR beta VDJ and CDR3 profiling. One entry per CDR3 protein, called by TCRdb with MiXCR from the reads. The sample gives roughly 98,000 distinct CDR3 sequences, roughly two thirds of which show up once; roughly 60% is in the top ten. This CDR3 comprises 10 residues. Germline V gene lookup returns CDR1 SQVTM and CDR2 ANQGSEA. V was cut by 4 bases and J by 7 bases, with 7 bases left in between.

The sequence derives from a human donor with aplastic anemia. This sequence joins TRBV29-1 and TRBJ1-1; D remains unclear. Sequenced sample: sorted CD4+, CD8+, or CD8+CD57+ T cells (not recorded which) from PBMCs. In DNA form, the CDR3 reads TGCAGCGTTGTACAGCTTGAAGCTTTCTTT. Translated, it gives CSVVQLEAFF. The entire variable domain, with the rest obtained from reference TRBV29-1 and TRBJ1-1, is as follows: SAVISQKPSRDICQRGTSLTIQCQVDSQVTMMFWYRQQPGQSLTLIATANQGSEATYESGFVIDKFPISRPNLTFSTLTVSNMSPEDSSIYLCSVVQLEAFFGQGTRLTVV.